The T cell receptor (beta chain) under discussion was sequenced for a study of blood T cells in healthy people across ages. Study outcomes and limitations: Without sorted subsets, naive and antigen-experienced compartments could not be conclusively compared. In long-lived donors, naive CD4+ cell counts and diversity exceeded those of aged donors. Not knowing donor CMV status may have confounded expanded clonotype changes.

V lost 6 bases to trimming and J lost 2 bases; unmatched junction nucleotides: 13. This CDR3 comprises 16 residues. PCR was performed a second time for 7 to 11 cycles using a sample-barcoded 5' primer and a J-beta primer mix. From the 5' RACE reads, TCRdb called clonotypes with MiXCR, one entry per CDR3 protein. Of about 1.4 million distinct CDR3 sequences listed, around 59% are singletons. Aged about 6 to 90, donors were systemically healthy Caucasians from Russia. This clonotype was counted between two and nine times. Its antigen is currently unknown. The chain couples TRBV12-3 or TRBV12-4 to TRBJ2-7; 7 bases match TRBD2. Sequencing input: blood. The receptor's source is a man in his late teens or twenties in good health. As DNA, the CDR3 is TGTGCCAGCAGCCAGGGCCCTGCGGGGGATCCCTACGAGCAGTACTTC. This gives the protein CASSQGPAGDPYEQYF.